This record concerns one T cell receptor (beta chain) sequence. The antigen remains undetermined. The data belong to a study of identical twins. Study-wide results and caveats: Invariant MAIT and iNKT cells are populations that could partly confound zero-insertion analyses. Monozygotic twin pairs showed more out-of-frame TCR alpha sharing than models estimated.

Healthy Caucasian donors formed the entire cohort. A universal primer site arose from template switching, and cDNA bore unique molecular identifiers. MiXCR, run by TCRdb on the 5' RACE reads, gives a single entry per CDR3 protein. The sample carries 550,000 to 700,000 distinct CDR3 sequences, more than 9% recorded once. The same data also went into a second study, on yellow fever vaccine responses in identical twins.

Sequencing input: PBMCs. The sequence was collected from a woman aged 18-29 years in good health.

The CDR3 DNA sequence: TGCGCCAGCAGTCAGAACCACAATGAGCAGTTCTTC. Its protein product is CASSQNHNEQFF. The genes are TRBV5-1 and TRBJ2-1, with D hard to call. Germline loops: CDR1 SGHRS, CDR2 YFSETQ. Trimming pared 5 bases from V and 5 bases from J, leaving 8 bases between. CDR3 length equals 12 residues.